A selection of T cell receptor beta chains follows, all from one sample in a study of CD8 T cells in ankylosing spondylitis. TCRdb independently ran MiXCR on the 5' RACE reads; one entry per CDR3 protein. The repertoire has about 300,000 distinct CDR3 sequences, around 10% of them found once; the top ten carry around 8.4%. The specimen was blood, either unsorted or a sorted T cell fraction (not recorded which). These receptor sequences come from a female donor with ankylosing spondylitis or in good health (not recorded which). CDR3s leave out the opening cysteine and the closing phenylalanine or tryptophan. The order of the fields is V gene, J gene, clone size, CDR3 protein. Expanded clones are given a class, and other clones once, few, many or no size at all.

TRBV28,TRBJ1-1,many,ASRPLWDTEAF
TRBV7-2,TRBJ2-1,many,ASSTGTSFSNEQF
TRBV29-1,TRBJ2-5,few,SVGSGAWETQY
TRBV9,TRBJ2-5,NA,ASSVISGRGETQY
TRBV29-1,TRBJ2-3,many,SVGTSQDTQY
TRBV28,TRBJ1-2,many,ASSIRGSGYT
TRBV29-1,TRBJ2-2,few,SVGDRVFGELF
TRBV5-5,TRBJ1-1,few,ASSYGTSDTEAF
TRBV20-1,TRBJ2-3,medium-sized,SASSPGRRDTQY
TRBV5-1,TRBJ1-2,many,ASSKDRVRYGYT
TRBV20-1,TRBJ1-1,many,SASGRSTNTEAF
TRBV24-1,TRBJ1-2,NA,ATSDFTGHGYT
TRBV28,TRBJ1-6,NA,ASNPGTLGVSPLH
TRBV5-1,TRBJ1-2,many,ASSQPGQGYYGYT
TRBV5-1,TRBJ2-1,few,ASSPSPGVGGEQF
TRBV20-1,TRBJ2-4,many,SARAGGGSNIQY
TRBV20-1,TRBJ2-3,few,SAGGRDLSRDTQY
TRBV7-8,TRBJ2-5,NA,ASSRTGGRRETQY
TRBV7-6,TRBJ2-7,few,ASSLGARNYEQY
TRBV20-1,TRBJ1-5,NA,SAQRQGNQPQH
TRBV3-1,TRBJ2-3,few,ASSHPSLGRDTQY
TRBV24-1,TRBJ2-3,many,ATSDPGTQDTQY
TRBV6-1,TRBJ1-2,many,ASWDINGYT
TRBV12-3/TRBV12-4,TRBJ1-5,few,ASGGQGAVGNQPQH
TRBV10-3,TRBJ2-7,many,AISSSRDAYEQY
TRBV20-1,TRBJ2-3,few,SARRAPTQY
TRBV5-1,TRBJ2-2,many,ASSPMVGELF
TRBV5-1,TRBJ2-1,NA,ASSVGVNNEQF
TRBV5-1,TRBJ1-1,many,ASSLGTTEAF
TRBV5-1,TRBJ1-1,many,ASSSGETEAF
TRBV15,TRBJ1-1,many,ATSGGGNTEAF
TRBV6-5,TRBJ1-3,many,ASSYTDRTSGNTIY
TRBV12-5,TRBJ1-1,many,ASGLAGGTEAF
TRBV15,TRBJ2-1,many,ATSSGGSGEQF
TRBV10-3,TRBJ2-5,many,AISEPGTGGETQY